This TCR beta chain was recovered during a study of T-cell memory formation after mild COVID-19. Findings and limits, study-wide: Confirmation was lacking for SARS-CoV-2 specificity of second-wave clones that peaked on day 37. The CD4+ clones that contracted clustered mainly within CM and EM, and the CD8+ clones concentrated in EMRA. There were some responding clones in pre-infection memory, which suggested that cross-reactive memory had joined.

The germline gives CDR1 SGHTA, CDR2 FQGNSA. CDR3 size: 14 residues. Trimming took 1 base from V and 7 from J, leaving 13 bases between them. This clonotype was recorded a few times. The antigen remains undetermined. 5'RACE with constant-segment primers built TCRalpha and TCRbeta cDNA libraries with UMIs. TCRdb redid the calling of the 5' RACE reads with MiXCR, one entry per CDR3 protein. The repertoire includes 250,000 to 400,000 distinct CDR3 sequences, 13% to 15% of them detected once, and about 21% sits in the top ten. The chain joins TRBV7-2 to TRBJ2-5; D is possibly TRBD2 (6 bases). The TCR comes from a man aged 18 to 35 who had mild COVID-19 (a few samples of this study predate the infection). Cell type and time point are not known. The sample comprised PBMCs or a T cell subset sorted from them (not recorded which). CDR3 residues: CASSLDFGGRTQYF. CDR3 DNA sequence: TGTGCCAGCAGCTTAGATTTCGGAGGGAGGACCCAGTACTTC. The entire variable domain, with the rest obtained from reference TRBV7-2 and TRBJ2-5, is as follows: GAGVSQSPSNKVTEKGKDVELRCDPISGHTALYWYRQSLGQGLEFLIYFQGNSAPDKSGLPSDRFSAERTGGSVSTLTIQRTQQEDSAVYLCASSLDFGGRTQYFGPGTRLLVL.